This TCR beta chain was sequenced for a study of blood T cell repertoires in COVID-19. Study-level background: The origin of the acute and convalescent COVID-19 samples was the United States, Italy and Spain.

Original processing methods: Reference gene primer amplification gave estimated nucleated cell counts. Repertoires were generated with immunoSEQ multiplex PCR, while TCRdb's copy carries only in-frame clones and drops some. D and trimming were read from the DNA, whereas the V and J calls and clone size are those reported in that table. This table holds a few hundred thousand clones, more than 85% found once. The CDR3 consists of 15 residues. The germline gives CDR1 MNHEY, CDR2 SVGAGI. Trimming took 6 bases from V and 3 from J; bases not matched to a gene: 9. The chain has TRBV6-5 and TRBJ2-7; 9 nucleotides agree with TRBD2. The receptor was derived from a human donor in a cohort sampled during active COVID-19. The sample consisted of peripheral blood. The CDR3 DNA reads TGTGCCAGCAGCTTAATAGCGGGAGAGGGCTACGAGCAGTACTTC. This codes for CASSLIAGEGYEQYF.